Below are 7 T cell receptor beta chains sequenced from a single sample in a study of beta chain features in type 1 diabetes. Isolated RNA was reverse transcribed in full, so expressed TCRB transcripts were sequenced. The protocol was immunoSEQ multiplex PCR, while the TCRdb copy is restricted to in-frame clones and leaves out a portion. The table records 400,000 to 550,000 clones, roughly 10% of them present only once. Material: naive CD4+ T cells from blood. These receptors came from a woman younger than 35 in good health.

This clone was observed a few times. The V call is TRBV20-1, the J call TRBJ1-1; D call uncertain. Germline assignment: CDR1 DFQATT and CDR2 SNEGSKA (reference sequence). V dropped 4 bases and J dropped 2 bases, with 5 bases sitting between them. The CDR3 consists of 11 residues. This CDR3 reads CSAMGNTEAFF. The CDR3 DNA follows: TGCAGTGCTATGGGAAACACTGAAGCTTTCTTT.

There are a few counts of this clone. Distinct nucleotide sequences in the sample also encode this CDR3. The chain is built from TRBV28 and TRBJ2-3; D remains unclear. V was clipped by 4 bases and J by 1 base, with 6 bases between them. The CDR3 is 13 residues long. Germline-derived CDR1 and CDR2 are MDHEN and SYDVKM. CDR3 in amino acids: CASSSRGTDTQYF. CDR3 DNA sequence: TGTGCCAGCAGTTCCCGGGGCACAGATACGCAGTATTTT.

The chain is built from TRBV28 and TRBJ1-1; D gene ambiguous. CDR3 length: 11 residues. The germline V gene encodes CDR1 MDHEN and CDR2 SYDVKM. V lost 8 bases and J 1 base, leaving 5 bases between the germline ends. CDR3 region: CASYGNTEAFF. The CDR3, as DNA: TGTGCCAGCTACGGGAACACTGAAGCTTTCTTT.

At least ten counts were recorded for this clone. This chain uses TRBV4-3 with TRBJ2-6; no reliable D call. V lost 4 bases to trimming and J lost 0 bases, with 10 bases between them. The germline CDR1 and CDR2 sequences are LGHNA and YSLEER. This CDR3 has 16 residues. CDR3 in DNA: TGCGCCAGCAGCCGCTCTAGTGGCTCTGGGGCCAACGTCCTGACTTTC. Translation: CASSRSSGSGANVLTF.

This clone appeared a few times. J is TRBJ2-7 and V is TRBV30; tentatively, D is TRBD2 (5 bases). Germline CDR1 reads GTSNPN; CDR2 reads SVGIG (reference sequence). V was cut by 3 bases and J by 3 bases, with 18 bases left in between. There are 15 residues in the CDR3. The CDR3 nucleotides read TGTGCCTGGAGCCTTAAGACGGGGATTTTCTACGAGCAGTACTTC. It is translated as CAWSLKTGIFYEQYF. Full variable domain (rest looked up from reference TRBV30 and TRBJ2-7): SQTIHQWPATLVQPVGSPLSLECTVEGTSNPNLYWYRQAAGRGLQLLFYSVGIGQISSEVPQNLSASRPQDRQFILSSKKLLLSDSGFYLCAWSLKTGIFYEQYFGPGTRLTVT.

This clone was detected only a few times. The J gene is TRBJ2-7, the V gene TRBV4-3, with 7 bases aligning to TRBD2. The V gene's germline CDR1 is LGHNA and CDR2 YSLEER. There are 14 residues in the CDR3. V gave up 0 bases and J gave up 5 bases; unmatched junction bases: 4. CDR3 region: CASSQDRTRDEQYF. The CDR3 DNA is TGCGCCAGCAGCCAAGATCGGACTAGAGACGAGCAGTACTTC.

This clone was observed a few times. J is TRBJ1-1 and V is TRBV7-2; no reliable D call. CDR1 and CDR2 from the germline V gene are SGHTA and FQGNSA. The CDR3 totals 12 residues. V was trimmed by 1 base and J by 5 bases, leaving 5 bases between them. CDR3 in DNA: TGTGCCAGCAGCTTAGGGGTGACTGAAGCTTTCTTT. It encodes CASSLGVTEAFF. The full variable domain, with the rest looked up from reference TRBV7-2 and TRBJ1-1, is GAGVSQSPSNKVTEKGKDVELRCDPISGHTALYWYRQSLGQGLEFLIYFQGNSAPDKSGLPSDRFSAERTGGSVSTLTIQRTQQEDSAVYLCASSLGVTEAFFGQGTRLTVV.